This T cell receptor (beta chain) came from a study of regulatory T cells in long-lasting Graves disease. Specified time point: persistent/refractory GD, antithyroid drugs over 5 years with positive TRAb. PBMCs were the source of the RNA used for TCR sequencing. American Thyroid Association guidelines were used to diagnose Graves' disease. According to the study, TCR beta libraries were built with iRepertoire HTBI primers and CDR3-region Arm-PCR. TCRdb itself ran the multiplex PCR reads through MiXCR, one entry per CDR3 protein. The data hold 350,000 to 500,000 distinct CDR3 sequences, with around 20% observed a single time. The CDR3 spans 13 residues. Germline V gene lookup returns CDR1 DFQATT and CDR2 SNEGSKA (reference sequence). With 3 bases removed from V and 4 bases from J, the gap between germline ends came to 12 bases.

The starting material was peripheral blood mononuclear cells (PBMCs), obtained when the disease was refractory, from a patient treated with antithyroid drugs. The sequence derives from a female donor with Graves disease. The rearrangement joins TRBV20-1 to TRBJ1-2; unclear D gene. In nucleotides, the CDR3 is TGCAGTGCTAGGACCATTACTCCCTATGGCTACACCTTC. This encodes CSARTITPYGYTF.